This T cell receptor (beta chain) was recovered during a study of blood T cell repertoires in COVID-19. About the study: Sites in the United States, Italy and Spain provided acute and convalescent COVID-19 samples. PBMCs, B-cell-depleted T cells, or T cells provided the cDNA or gDNA that made up the material.

This CDR3 region has 15 residues. Deletions cut 5 bases from V and 0 bases from J, with 12 bases between. Germline loops: CDR1 SEHNR, CDR2 FQNEAQ (reference sequence). The repertoire was sequenced with immunoSEQ multiplex PCR; TCRdb's copy has only in-frame clones and lacks some. The sample lists around 190,000 clones; roughly 91% were seen once. This clone was counted only a few times. The chain joins TRBV7-9 to TRBJ2-3; no clear D. The clonotype originates from a human donor in a cohort sampled during active COVID-19. Sequencing was carried out using peripheral blood. The DNA of the CDR3 is TGTGCCAGCAGCCCCGTTCTACGGAGCACAGATACGCAGTATTTT. Translation gives CASSPVLRSTDTQYF.